The next 18 T cell receptor beta chains were all read from a single sample in a study of OX40 agonist ivuxolimab in advanced cancers. This table comes from immunoSEQ multiplex PCR, and its TCRdb copy is limited to in-frame clones, with some not included. The repertoire holds around 73,000 clones, with more than 80% as singletons. Sample: CD4+ or CD8+ T cells sorted from blood, taken in a trial of the OX40 agonist ivuxolimab. Source of these receptors: an adult with an advanced solid tumor such as melanoma, head and neck, liver or kidney cancer.

This chain links TRBV18 with TRBJ2-5, with D tentatively TRBD2 (6 bases). There are 15 residues in the CDR3. Germline assignment: CDR1 KGHSH and CDR2 LQKENI. The V and J ends lost 5 bases and 1 base respectively, with 14 bases between them. CDR3 bases: TGTGCCAGCTCATCCGCGACTAGTATCCAAGAGACCCAGTACTTC. Its protein is CASSSATSIQETQYF.

This sequence joins TRBV7-3 and TRBJ2-2; 10 nucleotides align to TRBD2. Unmatched junction bases numbered 5, after V lost 5 bases and J lost 5 bases. CDR1 is SGHTA and CDR2 is FQGTGA in the germline V gene. The CDR3 consists of 15 residues. This CDR3 is CASSPRAGGTGELFF. The DNA of the CDR3 is TGTGCCAGCAGCCCCCGAGCGGGAGGGACCGGGGAGCTGTTTTTT.

This chain links TRBV7-9 with TRBJ1-1; D might be TRBD1 (5 bases). Trimming removed 7 bases from V and 6 bases from J, with 18 bases in between. Germline lookup yields CDR1 SEHNR and CDR2 FQNEAQ (reference sequence). The CDR3 extends over 14 amino acids. This CDR3 reads CASITTAGGAEAFF. CDR3 bases: TGTGCCAGCATCACCACTGCAGGAGGGGCTGAAGCTTTCTTT.

V and J are TRBV6-5 and TRBJ2-7; 11 bases are a match to TRBD2. Trimming took 5 bases from V and 3 from J; bases not matched to a gene: 3. The CDR3 loop spans 14 amino acids. CDR1 MNHEY and CDR2 SVGAGI come from the germline V gene. The CDR3 region is CASSRGLAVYEQYF. CDR3 nucleotide sequence: TGTGCCAGCAGTCGGGGACTAGCGGTCTACGAGCAGTACTTC.

This clone was counted once. This chain links TRBV19 with TRBJ2-7; D remains ambiguous. Trimming shortened V by 6 bases and J by 0 bases, and 9 bases separated the two germline ends. The CDR3 has 13 residues. CDR1 and CDR2 from the germline V gene are LNHDA and SQIVND (reference sequence). The CDR3 is CASRGYASYEQYF. The CDR3 DNA follows: TGTGCCAGTAGAGGGTACGCCTCCTACGAGCAGTACTTC.

By share, this clone ranks as medium-sized. The gene calls are TRBV14 and TRBJ2-2; a possible D gene is TRBD2 (6 bases). Germline V CDR1 and CDR2: SGHDN, FVKESK. V was trimmed by 4 bases and J by 4 bases, leaving 10 bases between them. The CDR3 sequence is 14 residues long. The CDR3: CASSLRTTTGELFF. CDR3 DNA: TGTGCCAGCAGCCTCCGGACTACCACCGGGGAGCTGTTTTTT. Based on the CDR3 plus reference TRBV14 and TRBJ2-2, the full variable domain is EAGVTQFPSHSVIEKGQTVTLRCDPISGHDNLYWYRRVMGKEIKFLLHFVKESKQDESGMPNNRFLAERTGGTYSTLKVQPAELEDSGVYFCASSLRTTTGELFFGEGSRLTVL.

The rearrangement joins TRBV6-1 to TRBJ1-5, with TRBD1 identical over 7 bases. The CDR3 has 14 amino acids. Germline assignment: CDR1 MNHNS and CDR2 SASEGT. V dropped 1 base and J dropped 9; count of bases not matched to a gene: 6. CDR3 in amino acids: CASSEGAGGSPQHF. CDR3 bases: TGTGCCAGCAGTGAAGGGGCAGGGGGTTCGCCCCAGCATTTT.

The chain is built from TRBV11-2 and TRBJ2-1, with 7 bases lining up with TRBD2. V lost 1 base and J lost 1; bases outside the gene matches: 7. The CDR3 sequence is 17 residues long. The germline V gene encodes CDR1 SGHAT and CDR2 FQNNGV. CDR3 loop: CASSLGWGGRSYNEQFF. The CDR3 DNA follows: TGTGCCAGCAGCTTAGGCTGGGGAGGGAGGTCCTACAATGAGCAGTTCTTC.

The chain couples TRBV11-1 to TRBJ2-1; 11 bases match TRBD2. The CDR3 has 15 residues. From germline, CDR1 is SGHAT and CDR2 FQDESV (reference sequence). V shed 6 bases, J shed 7 bases, and the junction held 8 bases outside the gene matches. CDR3 in DNA: TGTGCCAGCAGTCCCACCCGACTAGCGGGGAATGAGCAGTTCTTC. It translates to CASSPTRLAGNEQFF.

About this clone itself: One end of the junction fails to match germline, which may point to a read error. The CDR3 loop is CASSVDEVVPGVF. In DNA form, the CDR3 reads TGTGCCAGCAGCGTAGATGAAGTTGTTCCAGGGGTTTTC. The rearrangement uses TRBV9 and TRBJ1-2; D perhaps matches TRBD1 (6 bases). Germline V gene data show CDR1 as SGDLS and CDR2 as YYNGEE. The length of the CDR3 is 13 residues.

The CDR3 here is CASSIRLADYNEQFF. DNA for the CDR3: TGTGCCAGCAGCATCAGACTAGCGGACTACAATGAGCAGTTCTTC. The rearrangement joins TRBV9 to TRBJ2-1, with 9 bases fitting TRBD2. With 4 bases clipped from V and 3 bases from J, the junction kept 5 bases outside the gene matches. Germline assignment: CDR1 SGDLS and CDR2 YYNGEE. This CDR3 spans 15 amino acids.

The chain couples TRBV28 to TRBJ2-5; unclear D gene. Germline V gene data show CDR1 as MDHEN and CDR2 as SYDVKM. CDR3 length: 15 amino acids. With 5 bases removed from V and 2 bases from J, the gap between germline ends came to 15 bases. The CDR3 loop is CASSPRPEWQETQYF. CDR3 bases: TGTGCCAGCAGTCCTCGGCCCGAGTGGCAAGAGACCCAGTACTTC.

The CDR3 nucleotides read TGTGCCAGCTCACCAAACAGGGATTCTGGAAACACCATATATTTT. It yields the protein CASSPNRDSGNTIYF. The chain recombines TRBV18 with TRBJ1-3, with a possible D match to TRBD1 (6 bases). This CDR3 has 15 amino acids. Per the germline V gene, CDR1 is KGHSH and CDR2 is LQKENI. V lost 2 bases to trimming and J lost 1 base, with 9 bases between them.

The J gene is TRBJ2-1, the V gene TRBV11-2, with D tentatively TRBD2 (5 bases). Germline CDR1 reads SGHAT; CDR2 reads FQNNGV. V was cut by 1 base and J by 8 bases, with 12 bases left in between. This CDR3 is built from 14 residues. CDR3 in amino acids: CASSLGSGFDEQFF. CDR3 DNA sequence: TGTGCCAGCAGCTTAGGATCGGGATTCGATGAGCAGTTCTTC.

This clone showed up many times. CDR3 in DNA: TGTGCCAGCAGCCAGGACAGAACTGCTAACTATGGCTACACCTTC. It codes for CASSQDRTANYGYTF. V gene TRBV4-2 combines with J gene TRBJ1-2, with D tentatively TRBD1 (6 bases). The ends were cut back, 3 bases at V and 0 bases at J, with 11 bases in the middle. Per germline, CDR1 LGHNA and CDR2 YNFKEQ. The length of the CDR3 is 15 residues.

The chain has TRBV6-6 and TRBJ1-1; D may be TRBD1 (5 bases). CDR3 length equals 15 residues. The ends were cut back, 2 bases at V and 5 bases at J, with 15 bases in the middle. Germline CDR1 is MNHNY and CDR2 is SVGAGI (reference sequence). The CDR3 DNA follows: TGTGCCAGCAGTTACCCGACAGTGGCGCGAACTGAAGCTTTCTTT. It codes for CASSYPTVARTEAFF.

This chain uses TRBV4-1 with TRBJ1-5; D ambiguous. The germline V gene encodes CDR1 MGHRA and CDR2 YSYEKL. This CDR3 spans 13 amino acids. Trimming pared 1 base from V and 6 bases from J, leaving 7 bases between. For the CDR3, the DNA is TGCGCCAGCAGCCAAGTAGGGTTTCAGCCCCAGCATTTT. Residues: CASSQVGFQPQHF.

The chain uses TRBV19 and TRBJ1-2; no clear D gene. The CDR3 consists of 8 residues. Germline V gene sequence: CDR1 LNHDA, CDR2 SQIVND (reference sequence). The CDR3 DNA sequence: TGTCCTATTTATGGCTACACCTTC. It encodes CPIYGYTF.